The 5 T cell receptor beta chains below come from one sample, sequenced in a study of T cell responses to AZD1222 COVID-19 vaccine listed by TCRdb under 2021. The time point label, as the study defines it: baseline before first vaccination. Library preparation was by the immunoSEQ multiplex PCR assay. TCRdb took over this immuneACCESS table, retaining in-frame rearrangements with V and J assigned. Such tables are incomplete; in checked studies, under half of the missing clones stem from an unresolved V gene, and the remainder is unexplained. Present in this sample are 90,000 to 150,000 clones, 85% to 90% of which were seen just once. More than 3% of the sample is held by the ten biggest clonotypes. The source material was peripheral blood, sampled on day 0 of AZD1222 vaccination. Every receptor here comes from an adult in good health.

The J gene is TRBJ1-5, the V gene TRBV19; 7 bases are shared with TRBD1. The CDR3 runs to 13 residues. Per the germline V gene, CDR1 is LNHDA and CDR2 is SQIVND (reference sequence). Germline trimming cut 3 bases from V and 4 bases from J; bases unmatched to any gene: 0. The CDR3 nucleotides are TGTGCCAGTAGTATGACAGGGAATCAGCCCCAGCATTTT. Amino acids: CASSMTGNQPQHF. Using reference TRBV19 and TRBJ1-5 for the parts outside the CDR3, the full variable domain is DGGITQSPKYLFRKEGQNVTLSCEQNLNHDAMYWYRQDPGQGLRLIYYSQIVNDFQKGDIAEGYSVSREKKESFPLTVTSAQKNPTAFYLCASSMTGNQPQHFGDGTRLSIL.

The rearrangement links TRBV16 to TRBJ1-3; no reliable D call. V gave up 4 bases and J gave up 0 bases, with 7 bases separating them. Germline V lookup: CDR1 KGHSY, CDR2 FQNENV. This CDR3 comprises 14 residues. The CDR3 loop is CASSPESSGNTIYF. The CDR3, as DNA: TGTGCCAGCAGCCCCGAGAGCTCTGGAAACACCATATATTTT.

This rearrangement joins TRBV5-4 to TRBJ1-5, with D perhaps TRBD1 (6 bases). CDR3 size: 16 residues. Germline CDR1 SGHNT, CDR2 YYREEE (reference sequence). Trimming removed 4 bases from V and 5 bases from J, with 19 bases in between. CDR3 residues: CASSLDGTRRDQPQHF. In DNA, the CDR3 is TGTGCCAGCAGCCTAGACGGGACACGTCGGGATCAGCCCCAGCATTTT.

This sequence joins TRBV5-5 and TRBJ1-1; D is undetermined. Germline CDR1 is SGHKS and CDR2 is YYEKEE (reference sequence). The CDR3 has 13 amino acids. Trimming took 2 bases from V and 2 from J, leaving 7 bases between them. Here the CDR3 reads CASSFVVNTEAFF. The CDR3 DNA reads TGTGCCAGCAGCTTCGTCGTCAACACTGAAGCTTTCTTT.

The CDR3 DNA is TGTGCCAGCAGCGCGCAGGGCTACACCTTC. It specifies CASSAQGYTF. The chain has TRBV21-1 and TRBJ1-2. TRBV21-1 is listed as a pseudogene. CDR3 length: 10 residues.